The clone carrying this T cell receptor (beta chain) was found a few times. Antigen unknown. One end of the junction varies from germline; a read error may be responsible. MiXCR, run by TCRdb on the reads, gives a single entry per CDR3 protein. The table records around 58,000 distinct CDR3 sequences, 20% to 25% of them present only once. These data are taken from a study of T cell repertoires in cytomegalovirus infection. For the study at large: A matching HLA type, together with CMV infection, was signaled by public TCR beta signatures.

This sequence was found in a human donor in good health (CMV status not recorded). Some clones in this sample may be carry-over from other donors' samples. The sequences come from CD8+ T cells from cultured PBMCs, collected from culture after CMV antigen stimulation.

This CDR3 is CSSSLLWGARTEAFF. The CDR3 nucleotides are TGTTCCAGCAGTTTACTCTGGGGGGCGAGAACTGAAGCTTTCTTT. The chain employs TRBV28 and TRBJ1-1, with TRBD1 as a possible D gene (6 bases). The germline V gene encodes CDR1 MDHEN and CDR2 SYDVKM. The CDR3 is 15 residues long.